The subject of this entry is one T cell receptor beta chain. The data belong to a study of blood T cell repertoires in COVID-19. There are 15 residues in the CDR3. The V gene's germline CDR1 is MNHEY and CDR2 SVGAGI. J lost 5 bases, V lost 2 bases, and 5 bases had no gene match. This table comes from immunoSEQ multiplex PCR, and its TCRdb copy is limited to in-frame clones, with some not included. This table has 150,000 to 190,000 clones, under 90% appearing once. The chain combines TRBV6-5 with TRBJ2-5, with 10 bases aligning to TRBD1. The specimen sequenced was peripheral blood. This TCR derives from a man in his sixties with acute or convalescent COVID-19. CDR3 sequence: CASSYMTGGSETQYF. CDR3 DNA sequence: TGTGCCAGCAGTTACATGACAGGGGGCAGTGAGACCCAGTACTTC.